The entry below describes one T cell receptor beta chain. Its antigen is not known. This sample was included in a study of identical twins. General observations from the study: Cross-sectional statistics, not tracking of the same donors, supported the conclusions. Insertion counts were lower in abundant cord blood beta clonotypes, a trend that memory repertoires did not show.

TCRdb analysed the 5' RACE reads with MiXCR anew, one entry per CDR3 protein. The table lists about 470,000 distinct CDR3 sequences, approximately 24% of them singletons. Trimming shortened V by 4 bases and J by 1 base, and 6 bases separated the two germline ends. Germline V gene sequence: CDR1 ENHRY, CDR2 SYGVKD. This CDR3 has 13 amino acids. These sequences were also reported in another study, on T cells expressing NK-cell markers. That study reports: Cells sorted as CD3+CD56+NKG2C+, CD3+CD56+NKG2C- and CD3+CD56-NKG2C+ T cells supplied the TCR beta repertoires.

This chain uses TRBV10-3 with TRBJ2-3, with unresolved D. The sample comprised CD4+ T cells sorted from blood. The receptor was derived from a woman younger than 30 in good health. CDR3: CAISGSRTDTQYF. The DNA for the CDR3 is TGTGCCATCAGTGGCTCTCGCACAGATACGCAGTATTTT.